This T cell receptor beta chain was captured in a study of blood T cell repertoires in COVID-19. V lost 4 bases and J lost 5; bases outside the gene matches: 5. The CDR3 is made up of 14 amino acids. The germline V gene has CDR1 SGHNT and CDR2 YYREEE (reference sequence). How the authors handled the data: Amplification of reference gene primers provided the estimated nucleated cell counts. Method: immunoSEQ multiplex PCR; TCRdb's copy keeps in-frame clones and lacks some. Clone size and V and J calls were adopted from that table, with D and trimming inferred from the DNA. The sample consists of 150,000 to 200,000 clones, 89% of them appearing once.

Sequencing used peripheral blood. The V call is TRBV5-4, the J call TRBJ1-3; 8 nucleotides align to TRBD1. The TCR sequence derives from a man aged 35 to 55 with acute or convalescent COVID-19. This CDR3 is CASSLTGGRNTIYF. The CDR3 coding sequence is TGTGCCAGCAGCCTAACAGGGGGAAGAAACACCATATATTTT.